Each of the 20 T cell receptor beta chains below was sequenced from the same sample in a study of control samples from healthy donors and cancer patients. Sequencing used immunoSEQ multiplex PCR; TCRdb keeps in-frame clones, though not all of them. Its listing shows about 210,000 clones. Sequenced material: blood. These receptors all come from a woman aged 25 to 39 in good health.

The chain uses TRBV6-1 and TRBJ2-7; TRBD2 matches at 8 bases. V lost 1 base and J lost 2; bases outside the gene matches: 4. The CDR3 runs 15 residues. Germline CDR1 reads MNHNS; CDR2 reads SASEGT. This CDR3 is CASSEERGGPYEQYF. The CDR3 DNA reads TGTGCCAGCAGTGAAGAACGGGGGGGCCCCTACGAGCAGTACTTC.

This rearrangement joins TRBV28 to TRBJ1-2; D possibly corresponds to TRBD1 (6 bases). Germline loops: CDR1 MDHEN, CDR2 SYDVKM. V was pared by 5 bases and J by 4 bases, with 20 bases between. The CDR3 is made up of 16 amino acids. CDR3 protein: CASSLIWGGQSYGYTF. Here the CDR3 DNA reads TGTGCCAGCAGTCTTATTTGGGGGGGGCAGAGCTATGGCTACACCTTC.

CDR3 sequence reads: CASSLVGGQPQHF. The CDR3 region has the DNA TGTGCCAGCAGCTTGGTCGGGGGTCAGCCCCAGCATTTT. The chain links TRBV7-6 to TRBJ1-5; perhaps TRBD1 as D (5 bases). Germline CDR1 SGHVS, CDR2 FNYEAQ. Trimming left V 3 bases short and J 6 bases short, with 9 bases between. This CDR3 region has 13 residues.

The chain carries TRBV19 and TRBJ1-5; weak D call: TRBD1 (5 bases). This CDR3 is 15 amino acids long. Germline CDR1 is LNHDA and CDR2 is SQIVND (reference sequence). The V end was cut by 7 bases, the J end by 5 bases, with 18 bases between. The CDR3 spells CASTWVLWGDQPQHF. CDR3 DNA: TGTGCCAGTACGTGGGTGTTATGGGGGGATCAGCCCCAGCATTTT.

This chain links TRBV27 with TRBJ1-5; TRBD1 might be the D (5 bases). The CDR3 is 15 amino acids. The V and J ends lost 1 base and 0 bases respectively, with 7 bases between them. Germline CDR1 MNHEY, CDR2 SMNVEV (reference sequence). The chain's CDR3 is CASSLWGISNQPQHF. The CDR3 DNA follows: TGTGCCAGCAGTTTATGGGGGATTAGCAATCAGCCCCAGCATTTT.

This chain connects TRBV19 to TRBJ2-3; 14 positions agree with TRBD2. This CDR3 is 17 amino acids long. The germline V gene has CDR1 LNHDA and CDR2 SQIVND (reference sequence). V trimming: 4 bases; J trimming: 5 bases; junction bases outside the gene matches: 8. This CDR3 reads CASSKRLAGGRRDTQYF. The CDR3 nucleotides are TGTGCCAGTAGTAAAAGACTAGCGGGGGGGCGTAGAGATACGCAGTATTTT.

V and J are TRBV4-2 and TRBJ1-1, with D possibly TRBD1 on 5 matching bases. Germline V gene data show CDR1 as LGHNA and CDR2 as YNFKEQ. V was pared by 1 base and J by 8 bases, with 11 bases between. This CDR3 is built from 13 residues. The CDR3 sequence: CASSQAPGTEAFF. The CDR3 region has the DNA TGTGCCAGCAGCCAAGCACCCGGGACGGAAGCTTTCTTT.

The V call is TRBV6-5, the J call TRBJ1-3, with D tentatively TRBD1 (5 bases). Trimming removed 5 bases at V and 3 bases at J, with 14 bases between. The V gene's germline CDR1 is MNHEY and CDR2 SVGAGI. The CDR3 contains 15 residues. The CDR3 DNA sequence: TGTGCCAGCAGTCTTCCCGGGGCGGGTGGAAACACCATATATTTT. This sequence encodes CASSLPGAGGNTIYF.

The chain carries TRBV27 and TRBJ2-1; perhaps TRBD2 as D (5 bases). Deletions cut 5 bases from V and 0 bases from J, with 11 bases between. The V gene's germline CDR1 is MNHEY and CDR2 SMNVEV (reference sequence). There are 15 residues in the CDR3. CDR3 region: CASSPRLSSYNEQFF. CDR3 coding DNA: TGTGCCAGCAGTCCCCGACTAAGCTCCTACAATGAGCAGTTCTTC.

V usage is TRBV2 and J usage is TRBJ1-1; D is ambiguous. The V gene lost 4 bases and the J gene lost 2 bases, with 11 bases spanning the gap. The CDR3 consists of 14 residues. Looked up from germline, CDR1 is SNHLY and CDR2 is FYNNEI. The CDR3 bases are TGTGCCAGCAGTGTCGTCCTAGCCAACACTGAAGCTTTCTTT. Its translation is CASSVVLANTEAFF. The complete variable domain, with remaining parts taken from reference TRBV2 and TRBJ1-1, reads EPEVTQTPSHQVTQMGQEVILRCVPISNHLYFYWYRQILGQKVEFLVSFYNNEISEKSEIFDDQFSVERPDGSNFTLKIRSTKLEDSAMYFCASSVVLANTEAFFGQGTRLTVV.

The rearrangement uses TRBV10-2 and TRBJ2-2, with a weak D call TRBD2 (6 bases). Per the germline V gene, CDR1 is WSHSY and CDR2 is SAAADI. This CDR3 is built from 13 residues. The CDR3 coding sequence is TGCGAGGTGGGGGACTCGAACACCGGGGAGCTGTTTTTT. This codes for CEVGDSNTGELFF.

This chain uses TRBV11-2 with TRBJ2-1, with 11 bases lining up with TRBD1. The CDR3 spans 16 residues. The germline gives CDR1 SGHAT, CDR2 FQNNGV. V was clipped by 6 bases and J by 6 bases; unmatched bases: 10. CDR3 amino acids: CASRVAGTGGSNEQFF. The CDR3 DNA follows: TGTGCCAGCAGGGTTGCGGGGACAGGGGGAAGCAATGAGCAGTTCTTC.

The chain has TRBV14 and TRBJ1-2; D is undetermined. Per the germline V gene, CDR1 is SGHDN and CDR2 is FVKESK. Between the trimmed V and J ends, which lost 1 base and 4 bases, there was a span of 7 bases. The CDR3 runs 13 residues. This CDR3 is CASSQGTAYGYTF. CDR3 nucleotides: TGTGCCAGCAGCCAAGGGACGGCCTATGGCTACACCTTC.

The chain is built from TRBV18 and TRBJ1-1; a weak D match, TRBD1 (5 bases). Trimming took 6 bases from V and 5 from J, leaving 16 bases between them. The CDR3 loop spans 14 amino acids. From germline, CDR1 is KGHSH and CDR2 LQKENI. CDR3 protein: CASSRTPGGTEAFF. Written as DNA, the CDR3 is TGTGCCAGCTCCCGGACCCCTGGGGGGACTGAAGCTTTCTTT.

The chain carries TRBV30 and TRBJ2-5, with 13 bases identical to TRBD2. J lost 3 bases, V lost 5 bases, and 3 bases had no gene match. The CDR3 totals 14 residues. Germline lookup yields CDR1 GTSNPN and CDR2 SVGIG (reference sequence). Written as DNA, the CDR3 is TGTGCCTGGGTACTAGCGGGGGGGAAAGAGACCCAGTACTTC. Amino acid sequence: CAWVLAGGKETQYF.

This sequence joins TRBV3-1 (or the pseudogene TRBV3-2) and TRBJ1-6, with D unresolved. Trimming left V 0 bases short and J 8 bases short, with 5 bases between. The germline V gene encodes CDR1 LGHDT and CDR2 YNNKEL (reference sequence). The CDR3 extends over 13 amino acids. The CDR3 DNA follows: TGTGCCAGCAGCCAAGATAGGCATTCACCCCTCCACTTT. Its protein product is CASSQDRHSPLHF.

V and J are TRBV5-1 and TRBJ1-1, with TRBD1 as a possible D gene (5 bases). Trimming removed 0 bases at V and 1 base at J, with 13 bases between. This CDR3 has 16 residues. Germline V gene sequence: CDR1 SGHRS, CDR2 YFSETQ. CDR3 region: CASSLGVVRENTEAFF. As DNA, the CDR3 is TGCGCCAGCAGCTTGGGAGTCGTCAGGGAGAACACTGAAGCTTTCTTT. The entire variable domain, with the rest obtained from reference TRBV5-1 and TRBJ1-1, is as follows: KAGVTQTPRYLIKTRGQQVTLSCSPISGHRSVSWYQQTPGQGLQFLFEYFSETQRNKGNFPGRFSGRQFSNSRSEMNVSTLELGDSALYLCASSLGVVRENTEAFFGQGTRLTVV.

V is TRBV30 and J is TRBJ2-2; D could derive from TRBD1 or TRBD2 (5 bases each). CDR1 is GTSNPN, CDR2 SVGIG, per germline (reference sequence). The CDR3 is 14 amino acids. Trimming removed 3 bases from V and 5 bases from J, with 13 bases in between. The CDR3 nucleotides are TGTGCCTGGAGAAGAGGGGCCAGTACCGGGGAGCTGTTTTTT. It is translated as CAWRRGASTGELFF.

CDR3: CASSLDAYGYTF. CDR3 DNA: TGTGCCAGCAGTTTAGACGCATATGGCTACACCTTC. The chain carries TRBV28 and TRBJ1-2, with D uncertain. Germline CDR1 is MDHEN and CDR2 is SYDVKM. The CDR3 consists of 12 residues. Trimming removed 2 bases at V and 5 bases at J, with 6 bases between.

The V gene is TRBV11-2, the J gene TRBJ1-2; TRBD1 might be the D (5 bases). Germline V gene lookup returns CDR1 SGHAT and CDR2 FQNNGV. The CDR3 totals 15 residues. V was pared by 5 bases and J by 6 bases, with 19 bases between. CDR3 bases: TGTGCCAGCAGCCCCCTGAAAGGGGTTTACAATGGCTACACCTTC. It specifies CASSPLKGVYNGYTF.